This T cell receptor beta chain was retrieved from a study of blood T cell repertoires in COVID-19. The wider study: Acute and convalescent COVID-19 specimens originated in the United States, Italy and Spain.

In germline, CDR1 is SGHVS, CDR2 FNYEAQ. J was trimmed by 1 base and V by 1 base; bases with no gene match: 0. The CDR3 length is 14 residues. In the original workflow: From reference gene primer amplification, estimates of nucleated cell counts were derived. Profiling relied on immunoSEQ multiplex PCR, and the TCRdb table lists in-frame clones only, not all of them. V and J calls plus clone size are reproduced from that table; the DNA served to infer D and trimming. The repertoire holds approximately 71,000 clones, with about 81% as singletons. This receptor was obtained from a woman aged 80 or over with acute or convalescent COVID-19. V gene TRBV7-6 combines with J gene TRBJ1-1, with TRBD1 identical over 7 bases. Sequencing input: peripheral blood. This chain's CDR3 is CASSLGQGNTEAFF. DNA for the CDR3: TGTGCCAGCAGCTTAGGACAGGGGAACACTGAAGCTTTCTTT.